What follows describes a single TCR beta chain. Its antigen is unidentified. This sample was taken from a study of OX40 agonist ivuxolimab in advanced cancers. The wider study: Averaging roughly 60 years in age, with a range of about 20 to 90, the cohort was 65% to 90% male. Findings and limits, study-wide: At doses 0.1 to 3.0 mg/kg, CD4+ and CD8+ clones expanded.

Sequencing was performed with immunoSEQ multiplex PCR; in TCRdb, only in-frame clones are kept and a portion is missing. The profile shows some 73,000 clones, just under 90% of them singletons. Trimming stripped 7 bases from V and 1 base from J, with 14 bases between. This CDR3 has 14 amino acids. The germline CDR1 and CDR2 sequences are MDHEN and SYDVKM. The TCR comes from an adult with an advanced solid tumor such as melanoma, head and neck, liver or kidney cancer. The specimen comprised CD4+ or CD8+ T cells sorted from blood, sampled in a trial of the OX40 agonist ivuxolimab. The chain employs TRBV28 and TRBJ2-7; D tentatively fits TRBD1 or TRBD2 (5 bases each). CDR3 region: CASTPGTVSYEQYF. Written as DNA, the CDR3 is TGTGCCAGCACCCCCGGGACGGTGTCCTACGAGCAGTACTTC.